The following is a T cell receptor (beta chain) sequence with its context. Its antigen remains unknown. The data are from a study of shared clonotypes between healthy human individuals. Study details: Three plates each covered CD4 naive and memory; CD8 naive two, CD8 memory one.

Study outcomes and limitations: A generally larger estimated richness was seen in naive subsets than in memory subsets. How much donors shared clonotypes was expected to be affected by sequencing depth.

The assay was immunoSEQ multiplex PCR, and TCRdb's table has in-frame clones only and misses some. The repertoire holds about 1.5 million clones, with roughly 95% as singletons. V was clipped by 6 bases and J by 13 bases, with 11 bases between them. CDR3 length equals 10 residues. The germline CDR1 and CDR2 sequences are MDHEN and SYDVKM. The receptor was derived from a young man in good health. Sequences were obtained from naive CD4+ T cells sorted from blood. Indicated subset: CD45RA+ positively selected. V gene TRBV28 combines with J gene TRBJ2-3; tentatively, D is TRBD2 (6 bases). CDR3: CASRGGTEYF. The CDR3 DNA reads TGTGCCAGCAGGGGAGGCACCGAGTATTTT.